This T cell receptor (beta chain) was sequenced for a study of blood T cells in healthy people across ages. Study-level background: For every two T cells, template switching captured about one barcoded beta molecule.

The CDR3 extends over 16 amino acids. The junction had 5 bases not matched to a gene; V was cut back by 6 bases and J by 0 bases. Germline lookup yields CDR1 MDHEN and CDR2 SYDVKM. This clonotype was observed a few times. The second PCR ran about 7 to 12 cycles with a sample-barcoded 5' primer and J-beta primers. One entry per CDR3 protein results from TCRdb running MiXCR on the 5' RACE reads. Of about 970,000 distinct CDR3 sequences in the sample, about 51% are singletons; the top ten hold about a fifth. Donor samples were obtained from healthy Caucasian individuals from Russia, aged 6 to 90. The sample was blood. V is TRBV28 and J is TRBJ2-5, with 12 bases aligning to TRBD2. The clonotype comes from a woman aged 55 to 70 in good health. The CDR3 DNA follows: TGTGCCAGCAGGATCGGACTAGCGGGGCACCAAGAGACCCAGTACTTC. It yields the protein CASRIGLAGHQETQYF.